A selection of T cell receptor beta chains follows, all from one sample in a study of identical twins. Via MiXCR, TCRdb re-called the 5' RACE reads, giving one row per CDR3 protein. Among just under 550,000 distinct CDR3 sequences listed, 15% were seen once. These data also featured in a second study, about yellow fever vaccine responses in identical twins.

The sample consisted of CD4+ T cells sorted from blood. Every receptor here comes from a woman in her late teens or twenties in good health. Both conserved end residues are part of each CDR3. Fields, in order: CDR3 DNA, CDR3 protein, V gene, J gene, D gene, clone size. A D gene is named only where the DNA matches it firmly. Rows give clone size only sometimes, using once, few, many, or a class for an expanded clone.

cdr3_nt: TGCAGCGTTGACAGTAACTATGGCTACACCTTC; cdr3_aa: CSVDSNYGYTF; v_call: TRBV29-1; j_call: TRBJ1-2; d_call: .; clone_size: .
cdr3_nt: TGTGCCAGCAGCTTAAGCCCCGGACTAGCGGGGGATGAGCAGTTCTTC; cdr3_aa: CASSLSPGLAGDEQFF; v_call: TRBV11-2; j_call: TRBJ2-1; d_call: TRBD2; clone_size: .
cdr3_nt: TGTGCCAGCAGCCAAGCCGGGGCGGAGCGCACAGATACGCAGTATTTT; cdr3_aa: CASSQAGAERTDTQYF; v_call: TRBV3-1; j_call: TRBJ2-3; d_call: .; clone_size: .
cdr3_nt: TGCGCCAGCAGCGGGCGGACTAGCGGGGGGGCATCCTACAATGAGCAGTTCTTC; cdr3_aa: CASSGRTSGGASYNEQFF; v_call: TRBV5-1; j_call: TRBJ2-1; d_call: TRBD2; clone_size: .
cdr3_nt: TGTGCCAGCAGCTTACTACGAACAGGGGAGAGTGAGCAGTTCTTC; cdr3_aa: CASSLLRTGESEQFF; v_call: TRBV7-9; j_call: TRBJ2-1; d_call: TRBD1; clone_size: .
cdr3_nt: TGTGCCAGCAGCTTAGGCACTCGAGACAGGGCAGCAGATACGCAGTATTTT; cdr3_aa: CASSLGTRDRAADTQYF; v_call: TRBV7-7; j_call: TRBJ2-3; d_call: TRBD1; clone_size: .
cdr3_nt: TGCAGTGCTAGCCCGCCTGGGGGGGACTATGGCTACACCTTC; cdr3_aa: CSASPPGGDYGYTF; v_call: TRBV20-1; j_call: TRBJ1-2; d_call: .; clone_size: .
cdr3_nt: TGCGCCAGCAGCGCGACCGGGACAGCAATTTATGGCTACACCTTC; cdr3_aa: CASSATGTAIYGYTF; v_call: TRBV5-1; j_call: TRBJ1-2; d_call: TRBD1; clone_size: few
cdr3_nt: TGTGCCAGCAGCCAACTCAAGGGAGTTCCCTCCTACAATGAGCAGTTCTTC; cdr3_aa: CASSQLKGVPSYNEQFF; v_call: TRBV3-1; j_call: TRBJ2-1; d_call: .; clone_size: .
cdr3_nt: TGCAGTGCCAGAACGCCGGGACTAAAAGAGACCCAGTACTTC; cdr3_aa: CSARTPGLKETQYF; v_call: TRBV20-1; j_call: TRBJ2-5; d_call: TRBD2; clone_size: .
cdr3_nt: TGTGCCACCAGCAGAGACCGGGACAACTACGAGCAGTACTTC; cdr3_aa: CATSRDRDNYEQYF; v_call: TRBV15; j_call: TRBJ2-7; d_call: .; clone_size: few
cdr3_nt: TGCGCCAGCAGCTTACCGGGACTAGCGGGACCAACCTACAATGAGCAGTTCTTC; cdr3_aa: CASSLPGLAGPTYNEQFF; v_call: TRBV5-1; j_call: TRBJ2-1; d_call: TRBD2; clone_size: few
cdr3_nt: TGCGCCAGCAGCTCCTTGACAGCGTACAATGAGCAGTTCTTC; cdr3_aa: CASSSLTAYNEQFF; v_call: TRBV5-1; j_call: TRBJ2-1; d_call: .; clone_size: .
cdr3_nt: TGCGCCAGCAGCTTGAGTGTCGGGGGGGCCGGAGATACGCAGTATTTT; cdr3_aa: CASSLSVGGAGDTQYF; v_call: TRBV5-1; j_call: TRBJ2-3; d_call: TRBD2; clone_size: few
cdr3_nt: TGTGCCAGCCGATTGCGGGGGGTCGACGGGGAGCTGTTTTTT; cdr3_aa: CASRLRGVDGELFF; v_call: TRBV12-3/TRBV12-4; j_call: TRBJ2-2; d_call: TRBD2; clone_size: few
cdr3_nt: TGTGCCAGCAGCCAAGTCGCGCAACCCTATGGCTACACCTTC; cdr3_aa: CASSQVAQPYGYTF; v_call: TRBV14; j_call: TRBJ1-2; d_call: .; clone_size: few
cdr3_nt: TGTGCCAGCAGAGGGGCCGAGAACATTCAGTACTTC; cdr3_aa: CASRGAENIQYF; v_call: TRBV2; j_call: TRBJ2-4; d_call: .; clone_size: .
cdr3_nt: TGCAGTGCTAATCGAGGGCATGAGCAGTTCTTC; cdr3_aa: CSANRGHEQFF; v_call: TRBV20-1; j_call: TRBJ2-1; d_call: .; clone_size: .
cdr3_nt: TGCAGTGCTAGTTCAGGGGGCTTCGATGAGCAGTTCTTC; cdr3_aa: CSASSGGFDEQFF; v_call: TRBV20-1; j_call: TRBJ2-1; d_call: TRBD1; clone_size: .
cdr3_nt: TGCAGTGCTAGGTACAGGGCGAACACTGAAGCTTTCTTT; cdr3_aa: CSARYRANTEAFF; v_call: TRBV20-1; j_call: TRBJ1-1; d_call: .; clone_size: many
cdr3_nt: TGTGCCAGCAGCTCCGGACAGGGGAGGATAAATGAGCAGTTCTTC; cdr3_aa: CASSSGQGRINEQFF; v_call: TRBV6-1; j_call: TRBJ2-1; d_call: TRBD1; clone_size: few
cdr3_nt: TGTGCCAGTAATTACGGCGGGAGGGCCTACGAGCAGTACTTC; cdr3_aa: CASNYGGRAYEQYF; v_call: TRBV12-3/TRBV12-4; j_call: TRBJ2-7; d_call: TRBD2; clone_size: .
cdr3_nt: TGTGCCAGCTCACCAGGGGAGAATCAGCCCCAGCATTTT; cdr3_aa: CASSPGENQPQHF; v_call: TRBV18; j_call: TRBJ1-5; d_call: .; clone_size: .
cdr3_nt: TGCGCCAGCAGCGCGGCCGGGACAGGGGGAGACTATGGCTACACCTTC; cdr3_aa: CASSAAGTGGDYGYTF; v_call: TRBV5-1; j_call: TRBJ1-2; d_call: TRBD1; clone_size: .
cdr3_nt: TGTGCCAGCAGCCAAGGCCGGACTAGCGGGAGGGCCAAGGGGAGCACAGATACGCGGTATTTT; cdr3_aa: CASSQGRTSGRAKGSTDTRYF; v_call: TRBV4-2; j_call: TRBJ2-3; d_call: TRBD2; clone_size: .
cdr3_nt: TGTGCCACCAGCGTGGGGAAGGGGGGGTCCGGGGAGCTGTTTTTT; cdr3_aa: CATSVGKGGSGELFF; v_call: TRBV15; j_call: TRBJ2-2; d_call: .; clone_size: .
cdr3_nt: TGTGCCAGCAGATTTAACTACCCCCCAGTACGCAATGAGCAGTTCTTC; cdr3_aa: CASRFNYPPVRNEQFF; v_call: TRBV5-5; j_call: TRBJ2-1; d_call: .; clone_size: .
cdr3_nt: TGCAGCGTTCAGGCGGGACAGAACACCGGGGAGCTGTTTTTT; cdr3_aa: CSVQAGQNTGELFF; v_call: TRBV29-1; j_call: TRBJ2-2; d_call: .; clone_size: few
cdr3_nt: TGCGCCAGCACACTAGCGGGAGCCTCCTACGAGCAGTACTTC; cdr3_aa: CASTLAGASYEQYF; v_call: TRBV5-1; j_call: TRBJ2-7; d_call: TRBD2; clone_size: few
cdr3_nt: TGTGCCACCCAGGGGAGGAGGGGACGCTCTGGGGCCAACGTCCTGACTTTC; cdr3_aa: CATQGRRGRSGANVLTF; v_call: TRBV27; j_call: TRBJ2-6; d_call: .; clone_size: .
cdr3_nt: TGTGCCAGCAGAGGGGGAGCAGATACGCAGTATTTT; cdr3_aa: CASRGGADTQYF; v_call: TRBV12-3/TRBV12-4; j_call: TRBJ2-3; d_call: .; clone_size: few
cdr3_nt: TGTGCCATCAGTTATGGGACTCCCAACACCGGGGAGCTGTTTTTT; cdr3_aa: CAISYGTPNTGELFF; v_call: TRBV10-3; j_call: TRBJ2-2; d_call: .; clone_size: .
cdr3_nt: TGCGCCAGCAGTGACTTCAGGGGGAAGAGCTCCTACAATGAGCAGTTCTTC; cdr3_aa: CASSDFRGKSSYNEQFF; v_call: TRBV10-2; j_call: TRBJ2-1; d_call: TRBD1; clone_size: few
cdr3_nt: TGTGCCATCCAAGCGGGAGGTTCAGAGTACGAGCAGTACTTC; cdr3_aa: CAIQAGGSEYEQYF; v_call: TRBV10-3; j_call: TRBJ2-7; d_call: TRBD2; clone_size: .
cdr3_nt: TGTGCCAGCAGTCGACAGTCTAACTATGGCTACACCTTC; cdr3_aa: CASSRQSNYGYTF; v_call: TRBV6-6; j_call: TRBJ1-2; d_call: .; clone_size: .
cdr3_nt: TGTGCCAGCACCCGGGGTGGGGCGGCCAACGTCCTGACTTTC; cdr3_aa: CASTRGGAANVLTF; v_call: TRBV12-3/TRBV12-4; j_call: TRBJ2-6; d_call: .; clone_size: few
cdr3_nt: TGTGCCAGCAGCCCGGGACTAGCGGCAAACACAGATACGCAGTATTTT; cdr3_aa: CASSPGLAANTDTQYF; v_call: TRBV5-6; j_call: TRBJ2-3; d_call: TRBD2; clone_size: .
cdr3_nt: TGTGCCAGCAGTGGGTGGGAGACCCAGTACTTC; cdr3_aa: CASSGWETQYF; v_call: TRBV28; j_call: TRBJ2-5; d_call: .; clone_size: .
cdr3_nt: TGTGCCAGCAGCTCTGGACTGCCCGGGTTGGATGAGCAGTTCTTC; cdr3_aa: CASSSGLPGLDEQFF; v_call: TRBV7-6; j_call: TRBJ2-1; d_call: .; clone_size: few
cdr3_nt: TGTGCCAGCAGCTACGACCAGGACAGGGGAGAGACCCAGTACTTC; cdr3_aa: CASSYDQDRGETQYF; v_call: TRBV3-1; j_call: TRBJ2-5; d_call: TRBD1; clone_size: .
cdr3_nt: TGTGCCAGCAGCCAAGACGCTCGGAATCAGCCCCAGCATTTT; cdr3_aa: CASSQDARNQPQHF; v_call: TRBV3-1; j_call: TRBJ1-5; d_call: .; clone_size: .
cdr3_nt: TGTGCCAGCAGCCAAGACATTCCCGAGACCCAGTACTTC; cdr3_aa: CASSQDIPETQYF; v_call: TRBV7-7; j_call: TRBJ2-5; d_call: .; clone_size: .
cdr3_nt: TGTGCCAGCAGCGTCATAGCGGGATCCTACAATGAGCAGTTCTTC; cdr3_aa: CASSVIAGSYNEQFF; v_call: TRBV11-2; j_call: TRBJ2-1; d_call: TRBD2; clone_size: .
cdr3_nt: TGTGCCATCAGGATGACAGACCTGAGCACTGAAGCTTTCTTT; cdr3_aa: CAIRMTDLSTEAFF; v_call: TRBV10-3; j_call: TRBJ1-1; d_call: .; clone_size: .
cdr3_nt: TGCAGCGTTGTTTTAGTCGGGAGGGGCTCCTACAATGAGCAGTTCTTC; cdr3_aa: CSVVLVGRGSYNEQFF; v_call: TRBV29-1; j_call: TRBJ2-1; d_call: TRBD2; clone_size: .
cdr3_nt: TGCAGTGCTAGACATCCGGGACTAGCGAACTCCTACGAGCAGTACTTC; cdr3_aa: CSARHPGLANSYEQYF; v_call: TRBV20-1; j_call: TRBJ2-7; d_call: TRBD2; clone_size: .
cdr3_nt: TGTGCCAGCAGCCAAGATCGTCAGGGCTCCTCCAATCAGCCCCAGCATTTT; cdr3_aa: CASSQDRQGSSNQPQHF; v_call: TRBV3-1; j_call: TRBJ1-5; d_call: .; clone_size: .
cdr3_nt: TGTGCCAGCAGCCCGACAGGGGGCCTAACAACCGGGGAGCTGTTTTTT; cdr3_aa: CASSPTGGLTTGELFF; v_call: TRBV27; j_call: TRBJ2-2; d_call: TRBD1; clone_size: .
cdr3_nt: TGTGCCAGCAGTCCCCGACAGGGTCGCGTGTACACTGAAGCTTTCTTT; cdr3_aa: CASSPRQGRVYTEAFF; v_call: TRBV27; j_call: TRBJ1-1; d_call: TRBD1; clone_size: .
cdr3_nt: TGCAGTGCTAGGGAACACAGGGTAATGAACACTGAAGCTTTCTTT; cdr3_aa: CSAREHRVMNTEAFF; v_call: TRBV20-1; j_call: TRBJ1-1; d_call: .; clone_size: many